This T cell receptor (beta chain) was retrieved from a study of blood T cell repertoires in COVID-19. The CDR3 has 14 residues. The germline V gene encodes CDR1 SGHNT and CDR2 YYREEE (reference sequence). Trimming left V 4 bases short and J 6 bases short, with 14 bases between. Sequencing was performed with immunoSEQ multiplex PCR; in TCRdb, only in-frame clones are kept and a portion is missing. The data contain 250,000 to 300,000 clones, about 86% of them singletons. What was sequenced was PBMCs or T cells enriched from blood (not recorded which). This receptor was identified in a man between 50 and 59 years old who had recovered from COVID-19. This chain links TRBV5-4 with TRBJ2-1; D is perhaps TRBD2 (5 bases). The CDR3 region has the DNA TGTGCCAGCAGCCAAATGGACTGGACCAATGAGCAGTTCTTC. Encoded protein: CASSQMDWTNEQFF.